This TCR beta chain was captured in a study of blood T cell repertoires in COVID-19. This CDR3 has 16 amino acids. The germline V gene has CDR1 KGHSH and CDR2 LQKENI. V lost 2 bases and J lost 8; bases outside the gene matches: 9. Repertoires were generated with immunoSEQ multiplex PCR, while TCRdb's copy carries only in-frame clones and drops some. The repertoire includes roughly 68,000 clones, 85% to 90% of them detected once, and around 5.2% sits in the top ten. The rearrangement uses TRBV18 and TRBJ1-2; 12 bases line up with TRBD1. Material for sequencing was peripheral blood. The receptor comes from a woman in her fifties or sixties with active COVID-19. The DNA for the CDR3 is TGTGCCAGCTCACCAAGGGACAGGGGGCTTGATAAAGGCTACACCTTC. Protein sequence: CASSPRDRGLDKGYTF. The whole variable domain, filled in from reference TRBV18 and TRBJ1-2, reads NAGVMQNPRHLVRRRGQEARLRCSPMKGHSHVYWYRQLPEEGLKFMVYLQKENIIDESGMPKERFSAEFPKEGPSILRIQQVVRGDSAAYFCASSPRDRGLDKGYTFGSGTRLTVV.